These T cell receptor beta chains were read from a single sample in a study of cytomegalovirus exposure and HLA in healthy donors. Using immunoSEQ multiplex PCR, the repertoire was profiled, and TCRdb retains in-frame clones only, with some absent. The sample has about 150,000 clones; 70% to 85% are singletons. Sequenced sample: PBMCs. The receptors were gathered from a male donor in good health and CMV-seronegative. The CDR3 runs from the conserved cysteine through the conserved F or W. Each record gives: D gene, V gene, clone size, J gene, CDR3 DNA, CDR3 protein. The D gene is left open where the match is weak. Rows give clone size only sometimes, using once, few, many, or a class for an expanded clone.

>NA|TRBV19|once|TRBJ2-1
TGTGCCAGTAGCCGTTGGGGCGGCAGCAGCTCCTACAATGAGCAGTTCTTC
CASSRWGGSSSYNEQFF
>NA|TRBV11-1|NA|TRBJ2-7
TGTGCCAGCAGCTCCAGGGTGGTACACGAGCAGTACTTC
CASSSRVVHEQYF
>TRBD1|TRBV6-5|NA|TRBJ1-2
TGTGCCAGCAGCCTTACCGGGACAGGGAACGGCTACACCTTC
CASSLTGTGNGYTF
>TRBD1|TRBV7-2|NA|TRBJ2-2
TGTGCCAGCAGCTTAGGAGTACAGGGGTCTACCTACACCGGGGAGCTGTTTTTT
CASSLGVQGSTYTGELFF
>TRBD1|TRBV15|few|TRBJ1-1
TGTGCCACCAGCAGATCTAAAACAGGGGGCGGGATGAACACTGAAGCTTTCTTT
CATSRSKTGGGMNTEAFF
>NA|TRBV4-2|NA|TRBJ2-1
TGTGCCAGCAGCCAAGATCTAGTCCGGGGCTCCTACAATGAGCAGTTCTTC
CASSQDLVRGSYNEQFF
>NA|TRBV7-9|NA|TRBJ2-7
TGTGCCAGCAGCTTAGTCAGGGGATTTGACGAGCAGTACTTC
CASSLVRGFDEQYF
>TRBD2|TRBV7-7|NA|TRBJ2-1
TGTGCTAGCAGCTCCGGAGGTAGCGGGGGATTGTTGCAGTTCTTC
CASSSGGSGGLLQFF
>NA|TRBV7-9|NA|TRBJ2-7
TGTGCCAGCAGCTTAGCGGGGGGAAGCGAGCAGTACTTC
CASSLAGGSEQYF
>NA|TRBV5-6|NA|TRBJ1-4
TGTGCCAGCAGCTTGTTGGCAGGGGTGGGTGAAAAACTGTTTTTT
CASSLLAGVGEKLFF
>TRBD2|TRBV7-9|NA|TRBJ2-3
TGTGCCAGCAGCCGCGGAGCTAGCGGGAGAATAGATACGCAGTATTTT
CASSRGASGRIDTQYF
>NA|TRBV29-1|NA|TRBJ2-7
TGCAGCGTTGAAGGTCGGCAGGGGTTTGGCTACGAGCAGTACTTC
CSVEGRQGFGYEQYF
>TRBD1|TRBV18|NA|TRBJ2-7
TGTGCCAGCTCTCCAACGACAGGGGGTGTATACGAGCAGTACTTC
CASSPTTGGVYEQYF
>NA|TRBV19|NA|TRBJ1-1
TGTGCCAGTAATCCCCAGGGGTTAACTGAAGCTTTCTTT
CASNPQGLTEAFF
>NA|TRBV18|once|TRBJ1-5
TGTGCCAGCTCTTCGGGGGTGGTGGGCAATCAGCCCCAGCATTTT
CASSSGVVGNQPQHF
>NA|TRBV5-6|NA|TRBJ1-4
TGTGCCAGCAGCTTGAGCCGGGACAAGAAAATAACTACTAATGAAAAACTGTTTTTT
CASSLSRDKKITTNEKLFF
>NA|TRBV5-6|NA|TRBJ1-2
TGTGCCAGCAGCTTGCCACCCGGGACAACGACTTATGGCTACACCTTC
CASSLPPGTTTYGYTF